The next 8 T cell receptor beta chains were all read from a single sample in a study of blood T cell repertoires in COVID-19. Libraries were prepared by immunoSEQ multiplex PCR; TCRdb keeps only in-frame clonotypes and omits some of them. This table holds 260,000 or so clones, 70% to 90% found once. The specimen was PBMCs or T cells enriched from blood (not recorded which). These receptors were taken from a man between 18 and 29 years old who had recovered from COVID-19.

V is TRBV4-1 and J is TRBJ1-2; 7 nucleotides match TRBD1. After removal of 3 bases from V and 0 bases from J, the junction contained 4 bases not matched to a gene. This CDR3 has 15 residues. Germline-derived CDR1 and CDR2 are MGHRA and YSYEKL. CDR3 coding DNA: TGCGCCAGCAGCCACTATACAGGGGCTAACTATGGCTACACCTTC. Its protein is CASSHYTGANYGYTF.

This clone has only one observation. The chain links TRBV3-1 (or the pseudogene TRBV3-2) to TRBJ1-5; 8 bases are a match to TRBD1. Germline trimming cut 3 bases from V and 6 bases from J; bases unmatched to any gene: 1. CDR1 is LGHDT, CDR2 YNNKEL, per germline (reference sequence). The CDR3 runs 13 residues. CDR3 sequence (DNA): TGTGCCAGCAGCCAGGACAGGGTTCAGCCCCAGCATTTT. Its protein is CASSQDRVQPQHF.

The rearrangement uses TRBV27 and TRBJ1-1; 8 bases are shared with TRBD1. The CDR3 runs to 14 residues. The germline gives CDR1 MNHEY, CDR2 SMNVEV (reference sequence). V dropped 4 bases and J dropped 1; count of bases not matched to a gene: 2. The CDR3 reads CASSYGQGNTEAFF. The CDR3 coding sequence is TGTGCCAGCAGTTACGGACAGGGGAACACTGAAGCTTTCTTT.

This sequence joins TRBV9 and TRBJ1-2; possible D gene TRBD1, 6 bases. This CDR3 spans 13 amino acids. Trimming stripped 2 bases from V and 6 bases from J, with 11 bases between. Germline V CDR1 and CDR2: SGDLS, YYNGEE. CDR3 loop: CASSVPGVNGYTF. Here the CDR3 DNA reads TGTGCCAGCAGCGTCCCAGGGGTCAATGGCTACACCTTC.

This rearrangement joins TRBV30 to TRBJ2-7, with 10 bases that match TRBD1. CDR1 GTSNPN and CDR2 SVGIG come from the germline V gene (reference sequence). V was pared by 5 bases and J by 4 bases, with 5 bases of the junction left unmatched. This CDR3 spans 13 amino acids. The chain's CDR3 is CAWGDRGVYEQYF. The DNA of the CDR3 is TGTGCCTGGGGGGACAGGGGAGTATACGAGCAGTACTTC.

The chain carries TRBV12-3 or TRBV12-4 and TRBJ2-7, with TRBD1 matching 7 bases. J was trimmed by 6 bases and V by 6 bases; bases with no gene match: 2. This CDR3 is built from 11 residues. Here the CDR3 DNA reads TGTGCCAGCAGACACAGGGGCGAGCAGTACTTC. Residues: CASRHRGEQYF.

This chain links TRBV5-1 with TRBJ2-2; TRBD1 matches at 7 bases. Germline V gene sequence: CDR1 SGHRS, CDR2 YFSETQ. The CDR3 consists of 16 residues. V lost 0 bases to trimming and J lost 3 bases; unmatched junction nucleotides: 5. Here the CDR3 DNA reads TGCGCCAGCAGCTTGGGTGCAGGGGGATACACCGGGGAGCTGTTTTTT. This codes for CASSLGAGGYTGELFF. Supplemented by reference TRBV5-1 and TRBJ2-2, the full variable domain reads KAGVTQTPRYLIKTRGQQVTLSCSPISGHRSVSWYQQTPGQGLQFLFEYFSETQRNKGNFPGRFSGRQFSNSRSEMNVSTLELGDSALYLCASSLGAGGYTGELFFGEGSRLTVL.

The rearrangement uses TRBV18 and TRBJ1-2; TRBD1 is a possible D gene (5 bases). Trimming removed 8 bases at V and 2 bases at J, with 9 bases between. Germline-derived CDR1 and CDR2 are KGHSH and LQKENI. The CDR3 has 12 amino acids. The DNA for the CDR3 is TGTGCCAGCACAGACAGCAACTATGGCTACACCTTC. Amino acid sequence: CASTDSNYGYTF. Full variable domain (remainder filled in from reference TRBV18 and TRBJ1-2): NAGVMQNPRHLVRRRGQEARLRCSPMKGHSHVYWYRQLPEEGLKFMVYLQKENIIDESGMPKERFSAEFPKEGPSILRIQQVVRGDSAAYFCASTDSNYGYTFGSGTRLTVV.